This T cell receptor (beta chain) comes out of a study of shared clonotypes between healthy human individuals. Study background: A couple of women and a few men aged 18 to 49 served as donors. Study-wide findings and caveats: Lower generation probabilities were found for non-shared clonotypes than for those shared by all four donors.

CD4+ cells yielded CD45RA+ naive and CD45RA-negative memory subsets. Germline CDR1 SGDLS, CDR2 YYNGEE. J gave up 7 bases and V 0 bases, and 6 bases lay outside the gene matches. This CDR3 is built from 14 residues. Worth noting for this clone: The antigen is undetermined.

Every immunoSEQ plate was one replicate of a subset's evenly spread DNA. Clones were read by immunoSEQ multiplex PCR, and TCRdb kept only the in-frame ones, dropping some. The sample contains some 580,000 clones, almost 97% of which appear only once. The receptor comes from a woman aged 25 to 39 in good health. Sequencing was performed on naive CD4+ T cells sorted from blood. Subset indicated: CD45RA+ positively selected. V and J are TRBV9 and TRBJ2-7, with 8 positions matching TRBD2. The CDR3 bases are TGTGCCAGCAGCGTAGAGGGGCTAGCGGGTGAGCAGTACTTC. This codes for CASSVEGLAGEQYF. Looking up the rest from reference TRBV9 and TRBJ2-7 gives the full variable domain: DSGVTQTPKHLITATGQRVTLRCSPRSGDLSVYWYQQSLDQGLQFLIQYYNGEERAKGNILERFSAQQFPDLHSELNLSSLELGDSALYFCASSVEGLAGEQYFGPGTRLTVT.